A selection of T cell receptor beta chains follows, all from one sample in a study of T cell repertoires in cytomegalovirus infection. One entry per CDR3 protein results from TCRdb running MiXCR on the reads. This table holds roughly 200,000 distinct CDR3 sequences, approximately 18% found once. The sample taken for sequencing was CD8+ T cells from PBMCs. The receptors originated from a human donor in good health (CMV status not recorded). Some clones in this sample may be carry-over from other donors' samples. CDR3s include the opening cysteine and the closing phenylalanine or tryptophan. Fields, in order: V gene, J gene, D gene, clone size, CDR3 DNA, CDR3 protein. D genes are given only for firm matches. A row's size may be missing; if present it is once, few, many or a size class.

TRBV24-1,TRBJ2-1,NA,few,TGTGCCACCAGTGATTATGGCAGCAATGAGCAGTTCTTC,CATSDYGSNEQFF
TRBV4-3,TRBJ2-3,TRBD2,NA,TGCGCCAGCAGCCAGCAGACTAGCGGGAGTGACACAGATACGCAGTATTTT,CASSQQTSGSDTDTQYF
TRBV6-2/TRBV6-3,TRBJ2-7,NA,NA,TGTGCCAGCACCCCCCCAGGTCAGCTCTACGAGCAGTACTTC,CASTPPGQLYEQYF
TRBV5-5,TRBJ2-2,TRBD2,NA,TGTGCCAGCAGCTTGCGGAGGGAGGGTATGAACACCGGGGAGCTGTTTTTT,CASSLRREGMNTGELFF
TRBV12-5,TRBJ2-2,NA,few,TGTGCTAGTGGTCCCGACACCGGGGAGCTGTTTTTT,CASGPDTGELFF
TRBV20-1,TRBJ1-1,NA,few,TGCAGGGTAGGGGTGGGGAACACTGAAGCTTTCTTT,CRVGVGNTEAFF
TRBV7-2,TRBJ2-3,NA,many,TGTGCCAGCAGCTTAGCGGTCCTTCTGAGCACAGATACGCAGTATTTT,CASSLAVLLSTDTQYF
TRBV6-5,TRBJ2-7,NA,NA,TGTGCCAGCAGTCCCTCGGACTACCACGTCTCCTACGAGCAGTACTTC,CASSPSDYHVSYEQYF
TRBV7-2,TRBJ1-1,TRBD1,many,TGTGCCAGCAGCTGGATCGACAGGGGAACTGAAGCTTTCTTT,CASSWIDRGTEAFF
TRBV2,TRBJ2-2,TRBD2,NA,TGTGCCAGCAGTGAGGTTAGCGGGGTTCTCTCCACCGGGGAGCTGTTTTTT,CASSEVSGVLSTGELFF
TRBV7-9,TRBJ1-5,NA,NA,TGTGCCAGCAGCAACGGGGGCGCGGGTCAGCCCCAGCATTTT,CASSNGGAGQPQHF